The 7 T cell receptor beta chains given below trace back to one sample, sequenced in a study of Graves' ophthalmopathy and Graves' hyperthyroidism. RNA transcripts served as template for amplifying TCR beta CDR3 sequences. A first-round RT-PCR used HTBI primers, followed by a second-round multiplex PCR. TCRdb reprocessed the multiplex PCR reads with MiXCR, giving one entry per CDR3 protein. This table has around 1.1 million distinct CDR3 sequences, 35% to 45% appearing once. Sequenced material: peripheral blood or thyroid tissue (not recorded which). The receptors derive from an adult man with Graves' hyperthyroidism.

This rearrangement joins TRBV20-1 to TRBJ2-2, with D unclear. The V end was cut by 2 bases, the J end by 6 bases, with 7 bases between. CDR1 and CDR2 from the germline V gene are DFQATT and SNEGSKA (reference sequence). CDR3 length: 12 residues. The CDR3 region has the DNA TGCAGTGCTAGACGAGGCGCCGGGGAGCTGTTTTTT. Amino acids: CSARRGAGELFF.

V is TRBV3-1 and J is TRBJ1-5; D unclear. There are 15 residues in the CDR3. Looked up from germline, CDR1 is LGHDT and CDR2 is YNNKEL (reference sequence). Trimming removed 0 bases at V and 5 bases at J, with 11 bases between. CDR3 loop: CASSQDGRKHQPQHF. As DNA, the CDR3 is TGTGCCAGCAGCCAAGATGGCAGGAAGCATCAGCCCCAGCATTTT.

This sequence joins TRBV25-1 and TRBJ1-2; 9 bases match TRBD1. This CDR3 has 15 residues. Germline V gene lookup returns CDR1 MGHDK and CDR2 SYGVNS. The V gene end was trimmed by 6 bases and the J gene end by 4 bases; junction bases not matched to a gene: 9. The CDR3 loop reads CASSLTGGDGYGYTF. CDR3 sequence (DNA): TGTGCCAGCAGCCTTACAGGGGGCGATGGCTATGGCTACACCTTC.

This chain joins TRBV19 and TRBJ1-1, with D perhaps matching TRBD1 (5 bases). V was shortened by 9 bases and J by 6 bases, with 14 bases between the two germline ends. Germline V lookup: CDR1 LNHDA, CDR2 SQIVND (reference sequence). The CDR3 runs 12 residues. The CDR3 DNA reads TGTGCCAGCGCTACAGGTGTGGCTGAAGCTTTCTTT. It specifies CASATGVAEAFF.

About this clonotype: It may be a read error: a sequence one base away is much more abundant. The V call is TRBV19, the J call TRBJ1-2; D remains ambiguous. Germline CDR1 and CDR2: LNHDA and SQIVND (reference sequence). The CDR3 spans 14 residues. V shed 7 bases and J shed 1 base, with 13 bases lying between them. CDR3 nucleotide sequence: TGTGCCAGTACCGGAGCTCAGGTTAACTATGGCTACACCTTC. Translated: CASTGAQVNYGYTF.

This clonotype was picked up a small number of times. J is TRBJ2-6 and V is TRBV6-2 or TRBV6-3; the D gene is possibly TRBD1 (5 bases). The CDR3 covers 17 residues. From germline, CDR1 is MNHEY and CDR2 SVGEGT. The V gene lost 7 bases and the J gene lost 0 bases, with 16 bases spanning the gap. The DNA of the CDR3 is TGTGCCAGCACCCAATCCCCAGGGAACTCTGGGGCCAACGTCCTGACTTTC. It yields the protein CASTQSPGNSGANVLTF.

To note about this clonotype: Possible read error: a much larger clone is one base away. The chain links TRBV24-1 to TRBJ2-5; 14 bases are shared with TRBD2. V dropped 7 bases and J dropped 2; count of bases not matched to a gene: 11. Germline values: CDR1 KGHDR, CDR2 SFDVKD. CDR3 length equals 18 residues. The CDR3 is CATSDPTSGGAAQETQYF. The CDR3 DNA reads as TGTGCCACCAGCGACCCGACTAGCGGGGGGGCCGCTCAAGAGACCCAGTACTTC.